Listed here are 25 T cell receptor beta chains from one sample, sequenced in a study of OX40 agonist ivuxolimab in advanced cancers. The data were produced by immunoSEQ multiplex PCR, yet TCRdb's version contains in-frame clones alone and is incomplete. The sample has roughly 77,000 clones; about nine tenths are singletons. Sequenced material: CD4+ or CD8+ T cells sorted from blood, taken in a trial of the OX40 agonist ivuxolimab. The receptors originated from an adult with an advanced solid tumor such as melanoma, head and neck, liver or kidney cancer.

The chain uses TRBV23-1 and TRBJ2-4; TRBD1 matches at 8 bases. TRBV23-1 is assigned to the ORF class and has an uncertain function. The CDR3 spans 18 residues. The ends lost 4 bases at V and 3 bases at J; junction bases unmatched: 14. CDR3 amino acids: CASSRTDRVTSGKNIQYF. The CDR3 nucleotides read TGCGCCAGCAGTCGAACGGACAGGGTAACTTCGGGCAAAAACATTCAGTACTTC.

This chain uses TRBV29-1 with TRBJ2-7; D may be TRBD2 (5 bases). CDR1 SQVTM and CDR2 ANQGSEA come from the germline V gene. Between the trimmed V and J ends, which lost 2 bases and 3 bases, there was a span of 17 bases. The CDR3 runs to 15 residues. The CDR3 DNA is TGCAGCGTTGAAACGCCTACGGGGAATAACTACGAGCAGTACTTC. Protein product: CSVETPTGNNYEQYF.

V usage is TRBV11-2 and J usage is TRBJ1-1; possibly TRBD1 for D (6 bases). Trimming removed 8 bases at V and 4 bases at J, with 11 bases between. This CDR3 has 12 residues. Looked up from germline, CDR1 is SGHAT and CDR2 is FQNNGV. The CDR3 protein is CASGGGATEAFF. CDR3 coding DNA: TGTGCCAGCGGAGGGGGGGCCACTGAAGCTTTCTTT.

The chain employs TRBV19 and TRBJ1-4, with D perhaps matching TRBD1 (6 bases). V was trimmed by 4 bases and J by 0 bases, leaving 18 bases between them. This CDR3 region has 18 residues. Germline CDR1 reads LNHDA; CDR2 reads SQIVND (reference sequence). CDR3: CASSTRQGRAATNEKLFF. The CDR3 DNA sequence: TGTGCCAGTAGTACCCGCCAGGGGAGGGCGGCAACTAATGAAAAACTGTTTTTT.

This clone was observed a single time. CDR3: CASSPGGREWNEQFF. The CDR3 coding sequence is TGTGCCAGCTCACCGGGTGGACGGGAATGGAATGAGCAGTTCTTC. V is TRBV18 and J is TRBJ2-1; weak D call: TRBD2 (5 bases). Looked up from germline, CDR1 is KGHSH and CDR2 is LQKENI. The CDR3 length is 15 residues. The ends were cut back, 3 bases at V and 7 bases at J, with 16 bases in the middle.

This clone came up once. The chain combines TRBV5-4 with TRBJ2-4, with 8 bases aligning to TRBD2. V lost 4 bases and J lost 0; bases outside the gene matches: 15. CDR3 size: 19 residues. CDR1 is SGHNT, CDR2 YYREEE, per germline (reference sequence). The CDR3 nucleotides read TGTGCCAGCAGCCTGGAGCGGGGGCCCAGGACGCTAGCCAAAAACATTCAGTACTTC. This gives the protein CASSLERGPRTLAKNIQYF. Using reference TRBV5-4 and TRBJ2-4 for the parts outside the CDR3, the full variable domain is ETGVTQSPTHLIKTRGQQVTLRCSSQSGHNTVSWYQQALGQGPQFIFQYYREEENGRGNFPPRFSGLQFPNYSSELNVNALELDDSALYLCASSLERGPRTLAKNIQYFGAGTRLSVL.

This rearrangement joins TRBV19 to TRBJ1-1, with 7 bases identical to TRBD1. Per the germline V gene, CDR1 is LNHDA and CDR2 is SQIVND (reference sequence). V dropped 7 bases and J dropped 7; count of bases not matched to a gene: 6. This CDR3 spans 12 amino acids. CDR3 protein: CASTPGGVEAFF. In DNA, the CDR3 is TGTGCCAGTACCCCAGGGGGAGTTGAAGCTTTCTTT.

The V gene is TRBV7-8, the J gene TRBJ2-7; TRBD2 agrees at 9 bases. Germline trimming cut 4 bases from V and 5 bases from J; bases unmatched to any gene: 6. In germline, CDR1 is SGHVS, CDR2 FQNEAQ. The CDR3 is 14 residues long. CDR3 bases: TGTGCCAGCAGCTCCATAGCGGGGGATCACGAGCAGTACTTC. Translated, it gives CASSSIAGDHEQYF.

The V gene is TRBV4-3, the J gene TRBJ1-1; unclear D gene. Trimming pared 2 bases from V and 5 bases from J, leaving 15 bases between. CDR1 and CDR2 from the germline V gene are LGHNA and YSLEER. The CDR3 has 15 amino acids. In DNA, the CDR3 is TGCGCCAGCAGCCAATCTCGGGCAGTGGTAACTGAAGCTTTCTTT. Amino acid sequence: CASSQSRAVVTEAFF.

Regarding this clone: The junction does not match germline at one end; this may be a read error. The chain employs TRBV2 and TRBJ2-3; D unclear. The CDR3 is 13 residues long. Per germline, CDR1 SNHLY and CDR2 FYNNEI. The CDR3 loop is CASSVSGTDTQYF. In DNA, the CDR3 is TGTGCCAGTAGTGTAAGTGGCACAGATACGCAGTATTTT.

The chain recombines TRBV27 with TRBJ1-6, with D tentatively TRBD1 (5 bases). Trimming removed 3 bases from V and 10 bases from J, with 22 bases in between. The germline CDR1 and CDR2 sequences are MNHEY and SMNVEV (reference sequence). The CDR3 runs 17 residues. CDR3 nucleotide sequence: TGTGCCAGCAGTTTTGGGGGTGGGGCAGGGTTTGTGTCACCCCTCCACTTT. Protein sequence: CASSFGGGAGFVSPLHF.

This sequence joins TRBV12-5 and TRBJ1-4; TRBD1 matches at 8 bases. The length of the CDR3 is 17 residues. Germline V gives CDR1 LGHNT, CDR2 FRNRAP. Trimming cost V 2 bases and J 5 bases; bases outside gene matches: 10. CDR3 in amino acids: CASGLPDSGQANEKLFF. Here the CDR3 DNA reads TGTGCTAGTGGTTTGCCCGACTCGGGACAGGCGAATGAAAAACTGTTTTTT.

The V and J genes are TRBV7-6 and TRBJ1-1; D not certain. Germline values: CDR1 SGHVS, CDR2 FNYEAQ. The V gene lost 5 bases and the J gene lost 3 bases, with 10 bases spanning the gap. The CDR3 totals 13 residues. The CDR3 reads CASSLLGDTEAFF. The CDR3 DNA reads TGTGCCAGCAGCCTACTCGGGGACACTGAAGCTTTCTTT.

Here the CDR3 DNA reads TGTGCCAGCAGCTTAGATTCAGGGATAGGGAGCAATCAGCCCCAGCATTTT. It is translated as CASSLDSGIGSNQPQHF. The chain carries TRBV11-2 and TRBJ1-5; possibly TRBD1 for D (5 bases). Germline CDR1 is SGHAT and CDR2 is FQNNGV. This CDR3 has 17 amino acids. Trimming shortened V by 0 bases and J by 1 base, and 13 bases separated the two germline ends.

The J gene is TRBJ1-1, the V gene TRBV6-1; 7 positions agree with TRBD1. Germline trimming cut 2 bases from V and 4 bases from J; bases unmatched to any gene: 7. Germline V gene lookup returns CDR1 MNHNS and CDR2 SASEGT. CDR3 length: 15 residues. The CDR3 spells CASSELTGAITEAFF. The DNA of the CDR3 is TGTGCCAGCAGTGAACTAACAGGGGCTATCACTGAAGCTTTCTTT.

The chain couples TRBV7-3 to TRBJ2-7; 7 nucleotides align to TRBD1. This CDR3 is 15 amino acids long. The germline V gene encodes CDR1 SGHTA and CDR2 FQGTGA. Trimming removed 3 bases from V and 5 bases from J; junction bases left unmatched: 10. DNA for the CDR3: TGTGCCAGCAGCTTCCTTGACAGGGTGGACGACGAGCAGTACTTC. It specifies CASSFLDRVDDEQYF.

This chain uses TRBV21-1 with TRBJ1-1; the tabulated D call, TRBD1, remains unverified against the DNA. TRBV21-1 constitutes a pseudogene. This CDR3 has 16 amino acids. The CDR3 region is CASSKDWTAQNTEAFF. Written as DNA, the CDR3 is TGTGCCAGCAGCAAAGATTGGACAGCCCAGAACACTGAAGCTTTCTTT.

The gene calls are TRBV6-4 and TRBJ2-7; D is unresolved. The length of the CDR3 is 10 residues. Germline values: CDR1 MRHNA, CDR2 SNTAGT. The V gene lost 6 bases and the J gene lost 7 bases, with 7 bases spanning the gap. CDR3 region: CASSGGEQYF. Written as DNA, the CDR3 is TGTGCCAGCAGCGGCGGAGAGCAGTACTTC.

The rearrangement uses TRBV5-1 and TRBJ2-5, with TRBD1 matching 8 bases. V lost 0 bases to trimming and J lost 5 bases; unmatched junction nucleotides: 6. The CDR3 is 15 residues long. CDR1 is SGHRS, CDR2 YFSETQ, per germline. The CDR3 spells CASSLVQGVGETQYF. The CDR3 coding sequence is TGCGCCAGCAGCTTGGTACAGGGGGTAGGGGAGACCCAGTACTTC.

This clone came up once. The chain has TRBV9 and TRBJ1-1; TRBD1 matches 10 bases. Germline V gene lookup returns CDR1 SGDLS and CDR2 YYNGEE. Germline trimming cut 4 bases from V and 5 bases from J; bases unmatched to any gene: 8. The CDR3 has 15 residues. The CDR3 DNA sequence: TGTGCCAGCAGCCCGCCGGGACAGGGGTGGACTGAAGCTTTCTTT. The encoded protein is CASSPPGQGWTEAFF.

CDR3 sequence: CASSQERYYEQYF. The DNA for the CDR3 is TGCGCCAGCAGCCAAGAACGGTACTACGAGCAGTACTTC. V and J are TRBV4-1 and TRBJ2-7; D is ambiguous. Deletions cut 0 bases from V and 3 bases from J, with 6 bases between. This CDR3 has 13 amino acids. Per the germline V gene, CDR1 is MGHRA and CDR2 is YSYEKL.

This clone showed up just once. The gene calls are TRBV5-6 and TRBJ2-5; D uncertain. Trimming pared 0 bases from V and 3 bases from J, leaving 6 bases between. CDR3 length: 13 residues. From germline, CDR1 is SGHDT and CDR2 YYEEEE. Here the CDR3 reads CASSLGQEETQYF. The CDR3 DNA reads TGTGCCAGCAGCTTGGGCCAGGAAGAGACCCAGTACTTC.

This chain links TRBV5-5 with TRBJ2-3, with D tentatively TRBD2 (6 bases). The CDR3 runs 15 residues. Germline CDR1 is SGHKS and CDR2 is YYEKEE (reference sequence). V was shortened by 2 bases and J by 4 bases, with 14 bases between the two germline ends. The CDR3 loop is CASSFIFSGADTQYF. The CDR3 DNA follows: TGTGCCAGCAGCTTTATTTTTTCGGGGGCAGATACGCAGTATTTT. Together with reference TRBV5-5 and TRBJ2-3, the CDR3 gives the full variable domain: DAGVTQSPTHLIKTRGQQVTLRCSPISGHKSVSWYQQVLGQGPQFIFQYYEKEERGRGNFPDRFSARQFPNYSSELNVNALLLGDSALYLCASSFIFSGADTQYFGPGTRLTVL.

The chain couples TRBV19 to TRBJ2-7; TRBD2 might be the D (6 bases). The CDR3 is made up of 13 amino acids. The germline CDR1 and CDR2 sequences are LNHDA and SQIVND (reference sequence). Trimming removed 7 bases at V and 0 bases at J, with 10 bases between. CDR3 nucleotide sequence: TGTGCCAGTATGGGGAGGAGCTCCTACGAGCAGTACTTC. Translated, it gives CASMGRSSYEQYF.

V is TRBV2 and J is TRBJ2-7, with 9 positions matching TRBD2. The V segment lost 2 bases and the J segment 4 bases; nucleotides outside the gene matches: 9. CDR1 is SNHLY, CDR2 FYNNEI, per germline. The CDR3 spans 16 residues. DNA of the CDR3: TGTGCCAGCAGTGAATTTTTGGGGCTAGCGGGATACGAGCAGTACTTC. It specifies CASSEFLGLAGYEQYF.